This T cell receptor (beta chain) was captured by sequencing in a study of T-cell reconstitution after alpha-beta-depleted transplantation in children (dated by TCRdb to 2015 to 2016). Describing the broader study: The study quantitatively tracked T-cell immune reconstitution after TCRalphabeta/CD19-depleted allogeneic hematopoietic cell transplantation in children using TCR repertoire profiling.

The table lists this clonotype with many counts. Its specific antigen is unknown. No base quality information exists; no much larger clone differs at one position. From its cysteine to its phenylalanine, the CDR3 spans 15 amino acids. The sequence is cut down to CDR3 DNA, 45 bases in frame from base 1. From V the trimming removes 4 bases and from J it removes 5 bases, while the gene matches leave 7 bases of the junction unaccounted for. CDR1 and CDR2, looked up from the germline V gene, are SGHTA and FQGNSA. The library was obtained by PCR. The instrument was an Illumina HiSeq 2500. Molecular barcoding was employed in the preparation of TCR libraries, with unique molecular identifiers being used to normalize TCRbeta repertoire quantification. Clones were called with MiXCR by TCRdb after fastp trimmed the public reads at Q25, and only in-frame beta chains were retained. Each CDR3 protein appears once, grouped with its most common genes and DNA. Here the sample has 600,000 to 700,000 distinct CDR3 sequences; 16% occur a single time. The ten largest account for approximately 1.1% of the sample.

The source material was PBMCs from the stem cell graft donor, sampled from the stem cell graft. The sequence links TRBV7-2 to TRBJ2-1; TRBD2 matches 8 bases in the middle. The TCR originated in a human donor who donated a stem cell graft to a child with acute myeloid leukemia. The nucleotide sequence is given as TGTGCCAGCAGCTCCGGTCGGGGGGGTCACAATGAGCAGTTCTTC. Its protein product is CASSSGRGGHNEQFF.